Each of the 15 T cell receptor beta chains below was sequenced from the same sample in a study of T cells in Graves' hyperthyroidism and ophthalmopathy. The CDR3 regions of TCR beta were amplified from RNA transcripts. The HTBI primer set drove a first-round RT-PCR of the TCR CDR3. TCRdb reprocessed the multiplex PCR reads via MiXCR and lists one record per CDR3 protein. This table has under 250,000 distinct CDR3 sequences, approximately 23% appearing once. Sequencing used blood. The source of these receptors is a middle-aged woman with Graves' ophthalmopathy.

This clonotype appeared a few times. This chain joins TRBV10-3 and TRBJ2-5; TRBD2 matches 14 bases. Unmatched junction bases numbered 11, after V lost 0 bases and J lost 2 bases. Germline V CDR1 and CDR2: ENHRY, SYGVKD. The CDR3 covers 20 residues. The CDR3 loop is CAISESIAAGTSGGQETQYF. CDR3 nucleotides: TGTGCCATCAGTGAGTCGATAGCGGCAGGGACTAGCGGGGGTCAAGAGACCCAGTACTTC.

This clonotype was observed a few times. This sequence joins TRBV28 and TRBJ1-1, with D maybe TRBD1 (6 bases). The CDR3 loop spans 15 amino acids. Trimming left V 3 bases short and J 3 bases short, with 14 bases between. CDR1 and CDR2 from the germline V gene are MDHEN and SYDVKM. The CDR3 DNA sequence: TGTGCCAGCAGTTTGGGGACACGAAGGCACACTGAAGCTTTCTTT. This sequence encodes CASSLGTRRHTEAFF. The whole variable domain, remainder taken from reference TRBV28 and TRBJ1-1, is DVKVTQSSRYLVKRTGEKVFLECVQDMDHENMFWYRQDPGLGLRLIYFSYDVKMKEKGDIPEGYSVSREKKERFSLILESASTNQTSMYLCASSLGTRRHTEAFFGQGTRLTVV.

The V call is TRBV12-3 or TRBV12-4, the J call TRBJ2-7; D is uncertain. Trimming cost V 8 bases and J 2 bases, with 16 bases left between them. The CDR3 is made up of 14 amino acids. The CDR3 DNA follows: TGTGCCAGCGGCCGTTCAGACTTGCCCTACGAGCAGTACTTC. This translates into CASGRSDLPYEQYF.

In this sample, this clonotype turned up many times. The J gene is TRBJ1-5, the V gene TRBV6-5; TRBD1 matches at 8 bases. The CDR3 loop spans 15 amino acids. V gave up 5 bases and J gave up 6 bases; unmatched junction bases: 9. Germline CDR1 reads MNHEY; CDR2 reads SVGAGI. CDR3 bases: TGTGCCAGCAGTCTCGTAGTCAGGGGGCGTCAGCCCCAGCATTTT. This translates into CASSLVVRGRQPQHF.

The J gene is TRBJ2-5, the V gene TRBV15; 9 nucleotides line up with TRBD1. The CDR3 contains 17 residues. CDR1 is LNHNV, CDR2 YYDKDF, per germline (reference sequence). V lost 3 bases and J lost 4; bases outside the gene matches: 12. For the CDR3, the DNA is TGTGCCACCAGCAGGACCCACAGGGGGCTGGGGCTAGAGACCCAGTACTTC. It is translated as CATSRTHRGLGLETQYF.

This clonotype has only a few counts. The chain carries TRBV30 and TRBJ2-2; TRBD2 matches 7 bases. The CDR3 runs 13 residues. J was trimmed by 1 base and V by 4 bases; bases with no gene match: 0. Germline assignment: CDR1 GTSNPN and CDR2 SVGIG (reference sequence). CDR3 sequence reads: CAWTSGNTGELFF. The DNA of the CDR3 is TGTGCCTGGACTAGCGGGAACACCGGGGAGCTGTTTTTT.

This clonotype was seen repeatedly, ten times or more. This chain connects TRBV7-8 to TRBJ2-7; the match to TRBD1 covers 7 bases. This CDR3 region has 15 residues. The V gene end was trimmed by 1 base and the J gene end by 3 bases; junction bases not matched to a gene: 6. Germline-derived CDR1 and CDR2 are SGHVS and FQNEAQ. CDR3: CASSLVVAGGYEQYF. The CDR3, as DNA: TGTGCCAGCAGCTTAGTTGTTGCAGGGGGCTACGAGCAGTACTTC. Supplemented by reference TRBV7-8 and TRBJ2-7, the full variable domain reads GAGVSQSPRYKVAKRGQDVALRCDPISGHVSLFWYQQALGQGPEFLTYFQNEAQLDKSGLPSDRFFAERPEGSVSTLKIQRTQQEDSAVYLCASSLVVAGGYEQYFGPGTRLTVT.

Worth noting for this clonotype: An end of the junction differs from the germline gene, which may be a read error. The chain employs TRBV24-1 and TRBJ2-3, with D possibly matching TRBD1 (6 bases). The CDR3 has 14 amino acids. Germline-derived CDR1 and CDR2 are KGHDR and SFDVKD. CDR3 sequence reads: CASSWAGATDTQYF. CDR3 bases: TGTGCCAGCAGTTGGGCAGGGGCCACAGATACGCAGTATTTT.

This clonotype has ten or more counts. This may be a read error, as it is one base from a much larger clone. The gene calls are TRBV12-3 or TRBV12-4 and TRBJ2-5; D unclear. The CDR3 has 11 amino acids. Trimming cost V 0 bases and J 7 bases, with 3 bases left between them. This CDR3 is CASSLAGTQYF. The CDR3, as DNA: TGTGCCAGCAGTTTAGCAGGGACCCAGTACTTC.

This clonotype appeared many times. This chain links TRBV19 with TRBJ1-6; D is undetermined. The CDR3 has 14 amino acids. V lost 4 bases, J lost 9 bases, and 13 bases lay in between. The germline CDR1 and CDR2 sequences are LNHDA and SQIVND (reference sequence). This CDR3 reads CASSRARGTSPLHF. The DNA for the CDR3 is TGTGCCAGTAGTAGGGCACGGGGAACTTCACCCCTCCACTTT.

This clonotype was detected ten times or more. The chain links TRBV9 to TRBJ2-5, with a weak D call TRBD2 (6 bases). V was cut by 4 bases and J by 2 bases, with 18 bases left in between. Looked up from germline, CDR1 is SGDLS and CDR2 is YYNGEE. CDR3 length: 16 amino acids. The CDR3 nucleotides are TGTGCCAGCAGCCCTGGGGGTGCGGGAAGACAAGAGACCCAGTACTTC. Protein sequence: CASSPGGAGRQETQYF.

This clonotype has ten or more counts. The gene calls are TRBV28 and TRBJ2-6, with D hard to call. Per the germline V gene, CDR1 is MDHEN and CDR2 is SYDVKM. This CDR3 spans 14 amino acids. The ends were cut back, 5 bases at V and 1 base at J, with 6 bases in the middle. CDR3 amino acids: CASSDDSGANVLTF. CDR3 DNA: TGTGCCAGCAGTGACGATTCTGGGGCCAACGTCCTGACTTTC.

There are many counts of this clonotype. The V call is TRBV2, the J call TRBJ2-7; D is possibly TRBD1 or TRBD2 (7 bases each). The germline V gene has CDR1 SNHLY and CDR2 FYNNEI. V was clipped by 3 bases and J by 4 bases, with 13 bases between them. This CDR3 comprises 14 residues. The CDR3: CASSDQGGSYEQYF. In nucleotides, the CDR3 is TGTGCCAGCAGTGACCAGGGGGGGTCTTACGAGCAGTACTTC.

This clonotype turned up a few times. This chain links TRBV24-1 with TRBJ2-2; D is undetermined. Trimming removed 0 bases at V and 1 base at J, with 5 bases between. The CDR3 length is 15 residues. Per germline, CDR1 KGHDR and CDR2 SFDVKD. The CDR3 reads CATSDLRVNTGELFF. CDR3 in DNA: TGTGCCACCAGTGATTTGAGAGTGAACACCGGGGAGCTGTTTTTT.

There are many counts of this clonotype. The V gene is TRBV7-9, the J gene TRBJ2-5; D perhaps matches TRBD1 (6 bases). CDR1 and CDR2 from the germline V gene are SEHNR and FQNEAQ (reference sequence). Deletions cut 1 base from V and 4 bases from J, with 7 bases between. This CDR3 region has 13 residues. The CDR3 DNA reads as TGTGCCAGCAGCTTAGTGGACAGAGAGACCCAGTACTTC. It is translated as CASSLVDRETQYF.